Below, 20 T cell receptor beta chains from the same sample are listed, as sequenced in a study of T cell changes during pregnancy in multiple sclerosis. Here immunoSEQ multiplex PCR was the method, and the copy in TCRdb shows in-frame clones only, minus some. The sample records 26,000 or so clones, 92% being singletons. The sequenced sample was peripheral blood, obtained in the first trimester of pregnancy. These receptors originate from a female donor in good health, enrolled as a control in a pregnancy study.

J is TRBJ2-1 and V is TRBV19; 9 positions agree with TRBD1. CDR1 is LNHDA and CDR2 is SQIVND in the germline V gene (reference sequence). Unmatched junction bases numbered 17, after V lost 2 bases and J lost 9 bases. The CDR3 has 18 residues. The DNA of the CDR3 is TGTGCCAGTAGTATAAACGTCGGGACGGGACAGGGATGGAGTGAGCAGTTCTTC. It is translated as CASSINVGTGQGWSEQFF.

CDR3: CASSSGFEAFF. In DNA, the CDR3 is TGTGCCAGCAGTTCCGGGTTTGAAGCTTTCTTT. This chain uses TRBV27 with TRBJ1-1; no clear D gene. CDR3 length equals 11 residues. Trimming pared 4 bases from V and 7 bases from J, leaving 7 bases between. Germline CDR1 is MNHEY and CDR2 is SMNVEV (reference sequence).

J is TRBJ2-7 and V is TRBV6-1, with D tentatively TRBD1 (5 bases). The CDR3 consists of 14 residues. V lost 2 bases, J lost 1 base, and 9 bases lay in between. The V gene's germline CDR1 is MNHNS and CDR2 SASEGT. CDR3 protein: CASSEMGPSYEQYF. CDR3 sequence (DNA): TGTGCCAGCAGTGAAATGGGGCCGTCCTACGAGCAGTACTTC.

This sequence joins TRBV2 and TRBJ1-3; unclear D gene. The CDR3 runs to 10 residues. Germline CDR1 reads SNHLY; CDR2 reads FYNNEI. The ends were cut back, 8 bases at V and 5 bases at J, with 4 bases in the middle. CDR3: CASARNTIYF. In DNA form, the CDR3 reads TGTGCCAGCGCTAGAAACACCATATATTTT.

V usage is TRBV25-1 and J usage is TRBJ2-2; 8 bases are shared with TRBD1. V gave up 5 bases and J gave up 4 bases; unmatched junction bases: 9. CDR3 length: 16 residues. From germline, CDR1 is MGHDK and CDR2 SYGVNS. The CDR3 nucleotides read TGTGCCAGCAGTTCCCCCCCCGGACAGGGCACCGGGGAGCTGTTTTTT. It yields the protein CASSSPPGQGTGELFF.

This chain links TRBV5-1 with TRBJ1-1; TRBD1 might be the D (5 bases). Germline lookup yields CDR1 SGHRS and CDR2 YFSETQ. With 0 bases removed from V and 3 bases from J, the gap between germline ends came to 15 bases. This CDR3 region has 16 residues. In nucleotides, the CDR3 is TGCGCCAGCAGCTTGGTCAGGTTTAGGGGCTACACTGAAGCTTTCTTT. It specifies CASSLVRFRGYTEAFF.

In its sample, this clone was seen once. The chain links TRBV6-5 to TRBJ1-2; 7 bases are shared with TRBD1. V lost 5 bases to trimming and J lost 8 bases; unmatched junction nucleotides: 11. The CDR3 is 14 amino acids. Germline CDR1 is MNHEY and CDR2 is SVGAGI. The CDR3 region is CASSKLTGTGGYTF. CDR3 bases: TGTGCCAGCAGTAAGCTGACAGGGACGGGGGGCTACACCTTC.

The V call is TRBV5-1, the J call TRBJ1-1; D possibly corresponds to TRBD1 (6 bases). The germline V gene encodes CDR1 SGHRS and CDR2 YFSETQ. There are 16 residues in the CDR3. The ends were cut back, 0 bases at V and 0 bases at J, with 12 bases in the middle. CDR3 amino acids: CASSLDPGAMNTEAFF. DNA of the CDR3: TGCGCCAGCAGCTTGGACCCAGGGGCCATGAACACTGAAGCTTTCTTT. The whole variable domain, filled in from reference TRBV5-1 and TRBJ1-1, reads KAGVTQTPRYLIKTRGQQVTLSCSPISGHRSVSWYQQTPGQGLQFLFEYFSETQRNKGNFPGRFSGRQFSNSRSEMNVSTLELGDSALYLCASSLDPGAMNTEAFFGQGTRLTVV.

V gene TRBV5-4 combines with J gene TRBJ1-6; D is unclear. Germline CDR1 SGHNT, CDR2 YYREEE (reference sequence). Trimming removed 0 bases at V and 4 bases at J, with 8 bases between. The CDR3 runs to 15 residues. The CDR3 DNA follows: TGTGCCAGCAGCTTGGTGTCGAGATATAATTCACCCCTCCACTTT. Protein product: CASSLVSRYNSPLHF.

This chain links TRBV30 with TRBJ2-7; tentative D call: TRBD2 (6 bases). Trimming shortened V by 5 bases and J by 5 bases, and 13 bases separated the two germline ends. CDR3 length: 12 residues. The germline V gene has CDR1 GTSNPN and CDR2 SVGIG (reference sequence). The CDR3: CAWGRGYDEQYF. CDR3 nucleotide sequence: TGTGCCTGGGGGCGGGGATATGACGAGCAGTACTTC. Full variable domain (rest looked up from reference TRBV30 and TRBJ2-7): SQTIHQWPATLVQPVGSPLSLECTVEGTSNPNLYWYRQAAGRGLQLLFYSVGIGQISSEVPQNLSASRPQDRQFILSSKKLLLSDSGFYLCAWGRGYDEQYFGPGTRLTVT.

This clone was seen only once. The chain joins TRBV6-7 to TRBJ2-7; the match to TRBD2 covers 7 bases. TRBV6-7 is an ORF for which the function is uncertain. V gave up 0 bases and J gave up 0 bases; unmatched junction bases: 5. The CDR3 has 16 amino acids. CDR3 nucleotides: TGTGCCAGCAGTTACTCGGGGCGGGGGTACTCCTACGAGCAGTACTTC. This translates into CASSYSGRGYSYEQYF.

This chain connects TRBV6-5 to TRBJ2-3; weak D call: TRBD1 (5 bases). From germline, CDR1 is MNHEY and CDR2 SVGAGI. V lost 2 bases and J 3 bases, leaving 12 bases between the germline ends. The CDR3 consists of 15 residues. CDR3 bases: TGTGCCAGCAGTTACGGCGGACAAGGGACAGATACGCAGTATTTT. It is translated as CASSYGGQGTDTQYF.

The chain uses TRBV5-4 and TRBJ2-3; 8 positions match TRBD1. The CDR3 is made up of 14 amino acids. CDR1 is SGHNT, CDR2 YYREEE, per germline (reference sequence). Trimming removed 4 bases from V and 3 bases from J; junction bases left unmatched: 4. The CDR3 region has the DNA TGTGCCAGCAGCCGAGACAGGGGTACAGATACGCAGTATTTT. Encoded protein: CASSRDRGTDTQYF.

The chain couples TRBV30 to TRBJ1-3, with a tentative D call TRBD1 (5 bases). The CDR3 is 16 amino acids. CDR1 is GTSNPN and CDR2 is SVGIG in the germline V gene (reference sequence). The V end lost 4 bases, the J end lost 0 bases, and 16 bases lay between the germline ends. The CDR3 region is CAWTREGLYSGNTIYF. The DNA for the CDR3 is TGTGCCTGGACAAGAGAGGGACTCTACTCTGGAAACACCATATATTTT. The whole variable domain, remainder taken from reference TRBV30 and TRBJ1-3, is SQTIHQWPATLVQPVGSPLSLECTVEGTSNPNLYWYRQAAGRGLQLLFYSVGIGQISSEVPQNLSASRPQDRQFILSSKKLLLSDSGFYLCAWTREGLYSGNTIYFGEGSWLTVV.

V usage is TRBV12-5 and J usage is TRBJ2-7; 7 nucleotides line up with TRBD1. CDR3 size: 14 residues. Germline loops: CDR1 LGHNT, CDR2 FRNRAP. V lost 1 base, J lost 2 bases, and 2 bases stayed unmatched. CDR3 DNA sequence: TGTGCTAGTGGTTTGGGACAGGGCACCTACGAGCAGTACTTC. Translating gives CASGLGQGTYEQYF.

V gene TRBV11-3 combines with J gene TRBJ2-3; 10 bases agree with TRBD2. Germline assignment: CDR1 SGHNT and CDR2 YENEEA. This CDR3 has 14 residues. After removal of 7 bases from V and 1 base from J, the junction contained 2 bases not matched to a gene. CDR3 DNA: TGTGCCAGCAAGCTAGCGGGAGGCACAGATACGCAGTATTTT. Its protein product is CASKLAGGTDTQYF.

The rearrangement joins TRBV20-1 to TRBJ2-7; no definite D call. The V gene lost 2 bases and the J gene lost 7 bases, with 9 bases spanning the gap. The CDR3 runs 11 residues. In germline, CDR1 is DFQATT, CDR2 SNEGSKA (reference sequence). The CDR3 DNA is TGCAGTGCTAGACCCGCTACGGAGCAGTACTTC. Translated, it gives CSARPATEQYF.

CDR3: CSVAPGQGTAYTF. CDR3 bases: TGCAGCGTCGCTCCGGGACAGGGGACAGCGTACACCTTC. This chain links TRBV29-1 with TRBJ1-2, with 10 bases that match TRBD1. Looked up from germline, CDR1 is SQVTM and CDR2 is ANQGSEA. The CDR3 runs to 13 residues. The V and J ends lost 6 bases and 11 bases, in that order; junction bases with no gene match: 12.

CDR3 DNA: TGTGCCAGCAGCTTAGTTAGCGGGACGCCCTACGAGCAGTACTTC. Translating gives CASSLVSGTPYEQYF. The rearrangement joins TRBV7-9 to TRBJ2-7, with 8 nucleotides matching TRBD2. The CDR3 is 15 amino acids. From germline, CDR1 is SEHNR and CDR2 FQNEAQ (reference sequence). Trimming took 1 base from V and 2 from J; bases not matched to a gene: 4.

V gene TRBV6-6 combines with J gene TRBJ2-3; possibly TRBD1 for D (5 bases). CDR3 length equals 14 residues. Germline CDR1 MNHNY, CDR2 SVGAGI (reference sequence). With 5 bases removed from V and 4 bases from J, the gap between germline ends came to 13 bases. The CDR3 protein is CASSPRVGPDTQYF. The CDR3 DNA reads as TGTGCCAGCAGTCCCAGGGTGGGCCCAGATACGCAGTATTTT.